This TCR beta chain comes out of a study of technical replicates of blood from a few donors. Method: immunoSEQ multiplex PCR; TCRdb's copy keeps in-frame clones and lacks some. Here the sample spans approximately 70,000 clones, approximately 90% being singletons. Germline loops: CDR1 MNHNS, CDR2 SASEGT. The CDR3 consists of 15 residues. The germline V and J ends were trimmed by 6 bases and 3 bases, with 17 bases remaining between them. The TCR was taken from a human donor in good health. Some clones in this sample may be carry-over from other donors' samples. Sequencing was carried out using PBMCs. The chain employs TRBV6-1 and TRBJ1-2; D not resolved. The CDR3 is CASRPSSGRDYGYTF. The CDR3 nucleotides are TGTGCCAGCAGACCTTCTTCGGGGAGGGACTATGGCTACACCTTC.